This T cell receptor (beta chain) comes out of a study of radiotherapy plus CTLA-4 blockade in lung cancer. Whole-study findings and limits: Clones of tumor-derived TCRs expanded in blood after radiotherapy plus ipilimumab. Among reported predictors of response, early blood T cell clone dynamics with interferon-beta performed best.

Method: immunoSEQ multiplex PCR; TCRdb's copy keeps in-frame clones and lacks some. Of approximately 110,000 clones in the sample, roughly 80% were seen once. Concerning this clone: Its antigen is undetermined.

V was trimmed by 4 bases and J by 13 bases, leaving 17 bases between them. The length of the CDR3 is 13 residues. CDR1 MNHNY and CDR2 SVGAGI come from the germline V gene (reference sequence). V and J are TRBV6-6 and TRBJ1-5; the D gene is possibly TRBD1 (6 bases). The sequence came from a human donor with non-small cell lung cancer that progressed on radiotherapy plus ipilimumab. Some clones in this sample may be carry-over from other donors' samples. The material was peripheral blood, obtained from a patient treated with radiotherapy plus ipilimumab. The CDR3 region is CASSSLGQFIQHF. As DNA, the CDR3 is TGTGCCAGCAGTTCCCTCGGACAGTTTATTCAGCATTTT.